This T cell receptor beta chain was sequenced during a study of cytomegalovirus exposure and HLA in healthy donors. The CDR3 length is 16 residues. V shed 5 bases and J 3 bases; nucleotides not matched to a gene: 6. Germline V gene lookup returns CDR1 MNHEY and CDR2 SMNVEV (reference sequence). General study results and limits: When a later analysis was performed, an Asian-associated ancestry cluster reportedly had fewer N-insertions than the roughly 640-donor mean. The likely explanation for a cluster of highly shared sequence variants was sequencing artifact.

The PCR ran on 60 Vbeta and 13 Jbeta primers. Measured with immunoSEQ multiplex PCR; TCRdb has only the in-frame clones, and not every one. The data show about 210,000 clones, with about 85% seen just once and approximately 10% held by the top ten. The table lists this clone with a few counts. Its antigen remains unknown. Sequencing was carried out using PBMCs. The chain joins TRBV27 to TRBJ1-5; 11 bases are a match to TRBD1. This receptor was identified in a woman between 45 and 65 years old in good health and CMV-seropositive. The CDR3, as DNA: TGTGCCAGCAGTCCCCGGACAGGGGGCATCAATCAGCCCCAGCATTTT. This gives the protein CASSPRTGGINQPQHF.